Following are 2 T cell receptor beta chains from one sample sequenced in a study of blood T cells in healthy people across ages. Primers used in a second PCR of about 6 to 11 cycles were a sample-barcoded 5' primer and a J-beta primer mix. TCRdb called the 5' RACE reads again in MiXCR, with one record for every CDR3 protein. The sample lists fewer than 900,000 distinct CDR3 sequences, roughly two fifths occurring once. Sample: blood. Source of these receptors: a woman in her sixties in good health.

The chain couples TRBV3-1 to TRBJ2-3; D not resolved. This CDR3 comprises 14 residues. From germline, CDR1 is LGHDT and CDR2 YNNKEL (reference sequence). V was cut by 4 bases and J by 4 bases, with 12 bases left in between. In DNA form, the CDR3 reads TGTGCCAGCAGCCCCCACCCATCTCCAGATACGCAGTATTTT. Its protein is CASSPHPSPDTQYF.

CDR3 sequence (DNA): TGTGCCAGCAGCTTAGAGGTCGGCAGTCCCTACGAGCAGTACTTC. Translation gives CASSLEVGSPYEQYF. This chain links TRBV7-6 with TRBJ2-7; no firm D call. Trimming pared 1 base from V and 2 bases from J, leaving 12 bases between. CDR1 and CDR2 (germline): SGHVS, FNYEAQ. This CDR3 is 15 amino acids long.